The clone carrying this T cell receptor (beta chain) was picked up many times. Its antigen is not identified. It was with a sample-barcoded 5' primer and a J-beta primer mix that a second PCR of roughly 6 to 11 cycles was run. A 12-random-nucleotide template-switch adaptor tagged each cDNA molecule. Each CDR3 protein gets one entry after TCRdb re-called the 5' RACE reads with MiXCR. The sample shows around 900,000 distinct CDR3 sequences, 29% of them seen only once. This specimen comes from a study of blood T cells in healthy people across ages. Germline V lookup: CDR1 SGDLS, CDR2 YYNGEE. The CDR3 runs 11 residues. The ends were cut back, 0 bases at V and 11 bases at J, with 6 bases in the middle. Findings and limits, study-wide: Long-lived and aged donors differed, with more naive CD4+ cells and higher diversity in the long-lived. When one million T cells were used, diversity estimates were thought to be underestimates. Across the age range, TCR beta diversity per million T cells fell in a roughly linear way.

The receptor's source is a woman older than 75 in good health. The rearrangement uses TRBV9 and TRBJ2-1, with D hard to call. The specimen was blood. CDR3 residues: CASSVGQKQFF. The CDR3, as DNA: TGTGCCAGCAGCGTAGGCCAGAAGCAGTTCTTC.